One sample yielded the 20 T cell receptor beta chains listed below, sequenced in a study of T cells after somatic rescue of genetic block (TCRdb year 2020). The library was generated by the immunoSEQ multiplex PCR assay. Not all clones reach the TCRdb copy of this immuneACCESS table, which keeps in-frame sequences only. Checked studies attribute under half of the gap to unresolved V genes and leave the rest unexplained. Recorded for this sample are almost 15,000 clones; roughly three quarters of them occurred a single time. The biggest ten clones account for 25% to 30% of the sample. Sample: peripheral blood mononuclear cells (PBMCs). The receptors originated from a man aged 18 to 29.

The table lists this clone with a few counts. This chain's CDR3 is CASSYSATGNQNTIYF. DNA of the CDR3: TGTGCCAGCAGTTACTCCGCGACAGGGAATCAAAACACCATATATTTT. The V gene is TRBV6-5, the J gene TRBJ1-3; 7 bases line up with TRBD1. Germline loops: CDR1 MNHEY, CDR2 SVGAGI. The CDR3 has 16 amino acids. Germline trimming cut 0 bases from V and 6 bases from J; bases unmatched to any gene: 8.

Relative to its sample, this clone is medium-sized. The rearrangement joins TRBV9 to TRBJ2-2; the D gene could be TRBD1 or TRBD2 (6 bases each). Looked up from germline, CDR1 is SGDLS and CDR2 is YYNGEE. The CDR3 contains 15 residues. Between the trimmed V and J ends, which lost 2 bases and 5 bases, there was a span of 13 bases. The CDR3 sequence is CASSVVQGGTGELFF. CDR3 coding DNA: TGTGCCAGCAGCGTCGTACAGGGAGGTACCGGGGAGCTGTTTTTT.

J is TRBJ2-1 and V is TRBV15, with 12 nucleotides matching TRBD2. This CDR3 contains 18 residues. CDR1 and CDR2 (germline): LNHNV, YYDKDF (reference sequence). Germline trimming cut 0 bases from V and 1 base from J; bases unmatched to any gene: 4. CDR3 sequence reads: CATSRDLAGGKSYNEQFF. In DNA, the CDR3 is TGTGCCACCAGCAGAGATCTAGCGGGAGGGAAGTCCTACAATGAGCAGTTCTTC.

This clone was seen a handful of times. The genes are TRBV7-9 and TRBJ1-1; D uncertain. Trimming left V 1 base short and J 1 base short, with 7 bases between. The CDR3 runs 14 residues. Germline loops: CDR1 SEHNR, CDR2 FQNEAQ (reference sequence). Here the CDR3 DNA reads TGTGCCAGCAGCTTAGGGACGGAGAACACTGAAGCTTTCTTT. It encodes CASSLGTENTEAFF.

The CDR3 reads CASSLAPDYGYTF. DNA for the CDR3: TGTGCCAGCAGCTTAGCACCGGACTATGGCTACACCTTC. This chain uses TRBV7-8 with TRBJ1-2; D uncertain. This CDR3 spans 13 amino acids. Trimming pared 0 bases from V and 3 bases from J, leaving 5 bases between. Germline CDR1 is SGHVS and CDR2 is FQNEAQ.

V usage is TRBV5-4 and J usage is TRBJ2-1; 7 nucleotides align to TRBD1. Germline trimming cut 5 bases from V and 6 bases from J; bases unmatched to any gene: 14. Germline assignment: CDR1 SGHNT and CDR2 YYREEE (reference sequence). This CDR3 is 16 amino acids long. CDR3 protein: CASRRYWTGSLNEQFF. The DNA for the CDR3 is TGTGCCAGCAGAAGGTACTGGACAGGATCCCTCAATGAGCAGTTCTTC.

V usage is TRBV2 and J usage is TRBJ2-1, with 7 bases fitting TRBD1. Germline V gene sequence: CDR1 SNHLY, CDR2 FYNNEI. Unmatched junction bases numbered 6, after V lost 7 bases and J lost 3 bases. The CDR3 totals 14 residues. The CDR3 region has the DNA TGTGCCAGCATTACAGGGGTTGGCTACAATGAGCAGTTCTTC. It yields the protein CASITGVGYNEQFF.

This clone was picked up one time. This chain links TRBV18 with TRBJ2-1; D possibly corresponds to TRBD2 (6 bases). Germline V gene lookup returns CDR1 KGHSH and CDR2 LQKENI. The CDR3 sequence is 14 residues long. Trimming stripped 2 bases from V and 7 bases from J, with 12 bases between. The CDR3 region has the DNA TGTGCCAGCTCACCAACGCGGGATAGTAATGAGCAGTTCTTC. Translation gives CASSPTRDSNEQFF.

The V gene is TRBV28, the J gene TRBJ1-1; no firm D call. CDR3 size: 14 residues. Germline V gene sequence: CDR1 MDHEN, CDR2 SYDVKM. V was pared by 2 bases and J by 0 bases, with 7 bases between. The CDR3 region is CASSLRNMNTEAFF. The CDR3 DNA follows: TGTGCCAGCAGTTTAAGGAACATGAACACTGAAGCTTTCTTT.

The chain carries TRBV30 and TRBJ2-5, with D possibly TRBD2 on 5 matching bases. Deletions cut 2 bases from V and 5 bases from J, with 15 bases between. This CDR3 contains 14 residues. CDR1 and CDR2 (germline): GTSNPN, SVGIG (reference sequence). CDR3 sequence reads: CAWSYGITTETQYF. The CDR3 region has the DNA TGTGCCTGGAGTTACGGGATCACGACCGAGACCCAGTACTTC.

The chain links TRBV5-4 to TRBJ2-7; 7 positions agree with TRBD1. Germline CDR1 SGHNT, CDR2 YYREEE (reference sequence). This CDR3 spans 13 amino acids. With V trimmed by 1 base and J by 4 bases, 2 bases remained unmatched. This CDR3 is CASSLRQGYEQYF. Written as DNA, the CDR3 is TGTGCCAGCAGCTTGCGACAGGGATACGAGCAGTACTTC.

The chain uses TRBV11-3 and TRBJ2-3; 7 nucleotides match TRBD1. After removal of 5 bases from V and 2 bases from J, the junction contained 16 bases not matched to a gene. CDR1 and CDR2 (germline): SGHNT, YENEEA. The CDR3 extends over 18 amino acids. The CDR3 region has the DNA TGTGCCAGCAGCCAATCTTATATTCAGGGGGAGTACACAGATACGCAGTATTTT. Protein product: CASSQSYIQGEYTDTQYF.

The chain joins TRBV10-2 to TRBJ2-4; no reliable D call. This CDR3 has 11 residues. Germline CDR1 is WSHSY and CDR2 is SAAADI. V shed 0 bases and J shed 16 bases, with 10 bases lying between them. Here the CDR3 DNA reads TGCGCCAGCAGTGAGTCGGCTAGTACCTACTTC. It specifies CASSESASTYF.

The chain employs TRBV5-1 and TRBJ2-3; D remains ambiguous. CDR1 and CDR2 from the germline V gene are SGHRS and YFSETQ. The CDR3 length is 13 residues. Trimming stripped 4 bases from V and 2 bases from J, with 8 bases between. CDR3 protein: CASSAEVTDTQYF. CDR3 coding DNA: TGCGCCAGCAGCGCGGAAGTCACAGATACGCAGTATTTT.

This clone is categorized as medium-sized (0.01 to 0.1%). J is TRBJ2-3 and V is TRBV19; possible D gene TRBD1, 6 bases. The CDR3 covers 14 residues. The germline V gene has CDR1 LNHDA and CDR2 SQIVND (reference sequence). V was pared by 10 bases and J by 2 bases, with 16 bases between. CDR3 sequence (DNA): TGTGCCACTTCAATAGCAGGGGTCACAGATACGCAGTATTTT. This codes for CATSIAGVTDTQYF.

This sequence joins TRBV11-3 and TRBJ1-6; TRBD1 matches 7 bases. The CDR3 has 17 amino acids. Germline V gene data show CDR1 as SGHNT and CDR2 as YENEEA. J was trimmed by 10 bases and V by 2 bases; bases with no gene match: 14. CDR3 protein: CASSLQATGVVGSPLHF. DNA for the CDR3: TGTGCCAGCAGCTTACAGGCCACAGGGGTCGTAGGCTCACCCCTCCACTTT.

The chain employs TRBV18 and TRBJ2-7; D gene ambiguous. The CDR3 is made up of 12 amino acids. V lost 2 bases and J lost 7, with 9 bases in between. Germline CDR1 is KGHSH and CDR2 is LQKENI. CDR3 nucleotide sequence: TGTGCCAGCTCACCAGGACCTGGGGAGCAGTACTTC. Translated: CASSPGPGEQYF.

This sequence joins TRBV5-1 and TRBJ2-1; 7 bases line up with TRBD2. The CDR3 length is 17 residues. Germline CDR1 SGHRS, CDR2 YFSETQ. Losses at the gene ends were 4 bases for V and 3 bases for J; bases not matched to a gene: 13. The CDR3 spells CASSPSLLADFYNEQFF. The CDR3, as DNA: TGCGCCAGCAGCCCCTCCCTCCTAGCGGACTTCTACAATGAGCAGTTCTTC.

The rearrangement links TRBV30 to TRBJ1-3; TRBD1 agrees at 7 bases. This CDR3 is built from 12 residues. The germline gives CDR1 GTSNPN, CDR2 SVGIG (reference sequence). The junction had 5 bases not matched to a gene; V was cut back by 8 bases and J by 4 bases. DNA for the CDR3: TGTGCCGGGACAGTTAAAGGAAACACCATATATTTT. It encodes CAGTVKGNTIYF.

The sample holds a few counts of this clone. CDR3 loop: CASSLLVGGTGEQYF. The CDR3, as DNA: TGCGCCAGCAGCCTTCTGGTTGGGGGGACGGGCGAGCAGTACTTC. The V call is TRBV5-1, the J call TRBJ2-7, with D maybe TRBD2 (6 bases). The V end lost 4 bases, the J end lost 6 bases, and 20 bases lay between the germline ends. Per the germline V gene, CDR1 is SGHRS and CDR2 is YFSETQ. This CDR3 is built from 15 residues.